A selection of T cell receptor beta chains follows, all from one sample in a study of OX40 agonist ivuxolimab in advanced cancers. TCRdb keeps only in-frame clones here, not all; method: immunoSEQ multiplex PCR. The table records some 60,000 clones, 85% of them present only once. The source was CD4+ or CD8+ T cells sorted from blood, collected in a trial of the OX40 agonist ivuxolimab. The receptor source for this set is an adult with an advanced solid tumor such as melanoma, head and neck, liver or kidney cancer. The CDR3 runs from the conserved cysteine through the conserved F or W. A D gene is named only where the DNA matches it firmly. Size values are once, few and many counts, or a class for expanded clones, and some rows have none.

d_call	clone_size	v_call	j_call	cdr3_nt	cdr3_aa
-	-	TRBV18	TRBJ1-4	TGTGCCAGCTCACCATCGGGCGGGGCTAATGAAAAACTGTTTTTT	CASSPSGGANEKLFF
-	-	TRBV6-1	TRBJ1-5	TGTGCCAGCAGTGGCGGCAGGAGTAGCAATCAGCCCCAGCATTTT	CASSGGRSSNQPQHF
-	-	TRBV5-1	TRBJ2-2	TGCGCCAGCAGCAGGGGGGCGAACACCGGGGAGCTGTTTTTT	CASSRGANTGELFF
-	-	TRBV19	TRBJ2-5	TGTGCCAGTAGTATAAATCAGGCAGGGGAAGAGACCCAGTACTTC	CASSINQAGEETQYF
-	-	TRBV9	TRBJ2-7	TGTGCCAGCAGCGGTTACGAGCAGTACTTC	CASSGYEQYF
-	-	TRBV30	TRBJ2-2	TGTGCCTGGAGTGGGGCCCGGTACACCGGGGAGCTGTTTTTT	CAWSGARYTGELFF
-	-	TRBV28	TRBJ1-1	TGTAGGGCCCAAAGTGGGAACACTGAAGCTTTCTTT	CRAQSGNTEAFF
-	-	TRBV19	TRBJ2-2	TGTGCCAGTAGTGCGTCCGGAGCCGGGGAGCTGTTTTTT	CASSASGAGELFF
TRBD2	-	TRBV30	TRBJ2-1	TGTGCCTGGAGTCTAGCGGGAGCTTCCGAGCAGTTCTTC	CAWSLAGASEQFF
TRBD2	-	TRBV5-1	TRBJ2-6	TGCGCCAGCAGCGAGAACAGCGGGGCTGGGGCCAACGTCCTGACTTTC	CASSENSGAGANVLTF
-	-	TRBV6-5	TRBJ2-6	TGTGCCAGCAGCCGAGGGACGGAAGGGGCCAACGTCCTGACTTTC	CASSRGTEGANVLTF
TRBD2	few	TRBV7-8	TRBJ2-1	TGTGCCAGCCGTCCGACCCGGGCTAGCGGAAACAATGAGCAGTTCTTC	CASRPTRASGNNEQFF
-	-	TRBV28	TRBJ1-1	TGTGCCAGCAGTTCCGACTACACTGAAGCTTTCTTT	CASSSDYTEAFF
TRBD1	-	TRBV9	TRBJ2-2	TGTGCCAGCAGCAGCGGACAGGGGGCGAACACCGGGGAGCTGTTTTTT	CASSSGQGANTGELFF
TRBD2	-	TRBV18	TRBJ2-7	TGTGCCAGCTCACCACTTCGAGGACTAGCTAACGAGCAGTACTTC	CASSPLRGLANEQYF
-	-	TRBV19	TRBJ2-7	TGTGCCAGTAGCCCCGGGGTCTTGGGCTACGAGCAGTACTTC	CASSPGVLGYEQYF
-	-	TRBV5-6	TRBJ2-7	TGTGCCAGCAGCCCCGAGAGGTACTCCTACGAGCAGTACTTC	CASSPERYSYEQYF
-	-	TRBV5-4	TRBJ2-7	TGTGCCAGCAGCTTGGGACCCGGGAGCTACGAGCAGTACTTC	CASSLGPGSYEQYF
TRBD2	-	TRBV4-2	TRBJ2-1	TGTGCCAGCAGCCCCTCGGGACTAGCGGGAGGGCATAGCTATGAGCAGTTCTTC	CASSPSGLAGGHSYEQFF
-	-	TRBV6-5	TRBJ1-2	TGTGCCAGCAGAGGGGCGGGGGGCGCGGACTATGGCTACACCTTC	CASRGAGGADYGYTF
-	-	TRBV2	TRBJ2-5	TGTGCCAGCACCAACCCCCACGGGGCAGAGACCCAGTACTTC	CASTNPHGAETQYF
-	-	TRBV30	TRBJ1-4	TGTGCCTGGAGAGGACCCCAAGAGAATGAAAAACTGTTTTTT	CAWRGPQENEKLFF
TRBD1	-	TRBV5-1	TRBJ2-7	TGCGCCAGCAGCCCCATTCCTGAAACAGGGGGGACTTCCGAGCAGTACTTC	CASSPIPETGGTSEQYF
TRBD2	-	TRBV5-1	TRBJ2-7	TGCGCCAGCAGCTTGGCCGACATCGGCCGGGACTACCTCTCCTACGAGCAGTACTTC	CASSLADIGRDYLSYEQYF
TRBD1	-	TRBV27	TRBJ1-3	TGTGCCAGCAGACCGCGGGGCAGGGGGGAAACCTCTGGAAACACCATATATTTT	CASRPRGRGETSGNTIYF
-	-	TRBV7-3	TRBJ2-3	TGTGCCAGCAGCGTACAGGGACCCACAGATACGCAGTATTTT	CASSVQGPTDTQYF
-	once	TRBV25-1	TRBJ1-5	TGTGCCAGCAGTGCGGACTTTAGCAATCAGCCCCAGCATTTT	CASSADFSNQPQHF
-	-	TRBV30	TRBJ1-4	TGTGCCTGGAGTGCGGTCGACGAAAAACTGTTTTTT	CAWSAVDEKLFF
-	once	TRBV6-1	TRBJ1-5	TGTGCCAGCAGCCCGGAGGGGGATAGCAATCAGCCCCAGCATTTT	CASSPEGDSNQPQHF
-	-	TRBV28	TRBJ2-7	TGTGCCAGCACCAATCCCTACGAGCAGTACTTC	CASTNPYEQYF
-	-	TRBV5-4	TRBJ1-1	TGTGCCAGCAGACAAGAAAACACTGAAGCTTTCTTT	CASRQENTEAFF
TRBD1	-	TRBV10-1	TRBJ2-2	TGCGCCAATTACAGGGGAAATAACACCGGGGAGCTGTTTTTT	CANYRGNNTGELFF
-	-	TRBV28	TRBJ1-3	TGTGCCGTAACGGCACACAGGGTTGGCGGAAACACCATATATTTT	CAVTAHRVGGNTIYF
-	-	TRBV2	TRBJ2-7	TGTGCCAGCAGTCCCCGACAGGCCTCCTACGAGCAGTACTTC	CASSPRQASYEQYF
-	-	TRBV29-1	TRBJ2-1	TGCAGCGTCGGACTGGGCCCTTACAATGAGCAGTTCTTC	CSVGLGPYNEQFF
-	few	TRBV28	TRBJ1-6	TGTGCCAGCAGTCAGCAGCGTTTACCCCTCCACTTT	CASSQQRLPLHF
-	-	TRBV14	TRBJ2-1	TGTGCCAGCAGCCAAGATATGGCTAGCGTAGGGAATGAGCAGTTCTTC	CASSQDMASVGNEQFF
TRBD1	-	TRBV25-1	TRBJ1-4	TGTGCCAGCAGTGGGTCTGACAGGGGGCATGAAAAACTGTTTTTT	CASSGSDRGHEKLFF
TRBD1	-	TRBV7-8	TRBJ1-5	TGTGCCAGCAGCTCGGGACAGGGGATCGGTCAGCCCCAGCATTTT	CASSSGQGIGQPQHF
-	-	TRBV15	TRBJ1-6	TGTGCCACCAGCAGAGAACGGGATTATTCACCCCTCCACTTT	CATSRERDYSPLHF
TRBD2	-	TRBV2	TRBJ2-1	TGTGCCAGCTCTCGGACTAGCGCCTACAATGAGCAGTTCTTC	CASSRTSAYNEQFF
-	-	TRBV7-9	TRBJ2-2	TGTGCCAGCAGCACAGTAAACACCGGGGAGCTGTTTTTT	CASSTVNTGELFF